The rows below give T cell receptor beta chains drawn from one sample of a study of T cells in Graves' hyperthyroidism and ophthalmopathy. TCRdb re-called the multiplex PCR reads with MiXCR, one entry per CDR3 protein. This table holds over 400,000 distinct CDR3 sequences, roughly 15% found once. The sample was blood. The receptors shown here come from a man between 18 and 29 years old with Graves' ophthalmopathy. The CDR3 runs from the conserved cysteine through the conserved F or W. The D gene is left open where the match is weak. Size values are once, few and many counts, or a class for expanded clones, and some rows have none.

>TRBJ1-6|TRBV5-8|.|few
TGTGCCAGCAGCATACGGGCTAGCTCCTATAATTCACCCCTCCACTTT
CASSIRASSYNSPLHF
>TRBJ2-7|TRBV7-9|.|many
TGTGCCAGCAGCGCCGCAGGGATGCAGTACTTC
CASSAAGMQYF
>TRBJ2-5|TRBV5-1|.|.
TGCGCCAGCAGCGTGAGTAGGCGTGAAGAGACCCAGTACTTC
CASSVSRREETQYF
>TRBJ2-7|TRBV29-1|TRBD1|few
TGCAGCGTTGAAGCCCCAGGGGGTGGTTACGAGCAGTACTTC
CSVEAPGGGYEQYF
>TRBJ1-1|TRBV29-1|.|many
TGCAGCGTTCTACGTGAGGGCACTGAAGCTTTCTTT
CSVLREGTEAFF
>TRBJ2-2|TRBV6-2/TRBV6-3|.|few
TGTGCCAGCAGTCCTGTCGAAAACACCGGGGAGCTGTTTTTT
CASSPVENTGELFF
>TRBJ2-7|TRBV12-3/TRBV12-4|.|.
TGTGCCAGCAGTAGGAGTTCCTACGAGCAGTGCTTC
CASSRSSYEQCF
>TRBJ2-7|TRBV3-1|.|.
TGTGCCAGCAGCCTCGGGGCGCGGGAGCAGTACTTC
CASSLGAREQYF
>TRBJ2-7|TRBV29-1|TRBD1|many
TGCAGCGTTGAAAGACAGGGGAACTACGAGCAGTACTTC
CSVERQGNYEQYF
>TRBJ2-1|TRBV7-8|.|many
TGTGCCAGCAGCTTAGCATATCAGGGGGGGCCGATTAATGAGCAGTTCTTC
CASSLAYQGGPINEQFF
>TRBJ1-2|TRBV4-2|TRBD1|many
TGTGCCAGCAGCCGGGACAGGACTCGGAACTATGGCTACACCTTC
CASSRDRTRNYGYTF
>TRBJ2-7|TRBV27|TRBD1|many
TGTGCCAGCAGTACACCTACAGGGGGCGCGGACTACGAGCAGTACTTC
CASSTPTGGADYEQYF
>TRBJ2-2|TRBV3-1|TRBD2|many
TGTGCCAGCAGTCTCAGCGGGATCGGGGAGCTGTTTTTT
CASSLSGIGELFF
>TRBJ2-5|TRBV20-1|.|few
TGCAGTGCGGGAGTTGGCATAACGACCCAGTACTTC
CSAGVGITTQYF
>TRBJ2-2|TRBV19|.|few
TGTGCCACCACGAGGGGGGGCCGCACCGGGGAGCTGTTTTTT
CATTRGGRTGELFF
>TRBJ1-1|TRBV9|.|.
TGTGCCAGCAGCCCCTTGGCCAGGGCTCCGAACACTGAAGCTTTCTTT
CASSPLARAPNTEAFF
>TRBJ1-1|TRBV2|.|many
TGTGCCAGCAGTAGCGATATAAACACTGAAGCTTTCTTT
CASSSDINTEAFF
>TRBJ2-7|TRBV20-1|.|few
TGCAGTGCTAACCCTACAGGGGGGGGCTACGAGCAGTACTTC
CSANPTGGGYEQYF
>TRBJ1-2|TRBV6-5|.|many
TGTGCCAGCAGTTACTATCGGGTAACCTCTAACTATGGCTACACCTTC
CASSYYRVTSNYGYTF
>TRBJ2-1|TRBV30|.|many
TGTGCCTGGAGTGGCCGATACAATGAGCAGTTCTTC
CAWSGRYNEQFF
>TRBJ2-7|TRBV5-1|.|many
TGCGCCAGCAACGTCGGCAGCGGATCCTACGAGCAGTACTTC
CASNVGSGSYEQYF
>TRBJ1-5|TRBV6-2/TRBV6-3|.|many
TGTGCCAGCAGTTATAGCGGGGAAGGGCAGCCCCAGCATTTT
CASSYSGEGQPQHF
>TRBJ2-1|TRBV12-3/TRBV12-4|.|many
TGTGCCAGCAGTTCCCAGGGGGGAAATGAGCAGTTCTTC
CASSSQGGNEQFF
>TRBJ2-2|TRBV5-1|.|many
TGCGCCAGCAGCCCCACGGCAGGGGACACCGGGGAGCTGTTTTTT
CASSPTAGDTGELFF
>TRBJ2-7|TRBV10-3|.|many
TGTGCCATCAGTGCAGGGGAAGACTACGAGCAGTACTTC
CAISAGEDYEQYF
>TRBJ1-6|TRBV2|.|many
TGTGCCAGCAGTGAAGGCCAGTTCCTCCTCCACTTT
CASSEGQFLLHF
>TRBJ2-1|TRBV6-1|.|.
TGTGCCAGCAGGGGGGCTGTCTGGGGTCAGCAGTTCTTC
CASRGAVWGQQFF
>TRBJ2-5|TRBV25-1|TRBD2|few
TGTGCCAGCAGTGAATTGGCTAGCGGGATCCAAGAGACCCAGTACTTC
CASSELASGIQETQYF
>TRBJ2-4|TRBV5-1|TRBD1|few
TGCGCCAGCAGGGATCTACAGGGGAACGAGACAGTAGCCAAAAACATTCAGTACTTC
CASRDLQGNETVAKNIQYF
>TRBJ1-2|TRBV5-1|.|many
TGTGCCAGCAGCTTAGACGGCTATGGCTACACCTTC
CASSLDGYGYTF
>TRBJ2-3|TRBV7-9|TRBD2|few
TGTGCCAGCACCCCGGGGCGCGGGAGTGATACAGATACGCAGTATTTT
CASTPGRGSDTDTQYF
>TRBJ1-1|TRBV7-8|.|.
TGTGCCAGCAGCTTATCGATAGGGGGGTACACTGAAGCTTTCTTT
CASSLSIGGYTEAFF
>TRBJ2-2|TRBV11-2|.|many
TGTGCTACGGGCGCAGGTTCCACCGGGGAGCTGTTTTTT
CATGAGSTGELFF
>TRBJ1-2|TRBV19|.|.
TGTGCCAGTAGTATATCACGGACAGCCTATGGCTACACCTTC
CASSISRTAYGYTF
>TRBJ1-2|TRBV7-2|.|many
TGTGCCAGCAGCTTAACCGCAGTCTTTGACTATGGCTACACCTTC
CASSLTAVFDYGYTF
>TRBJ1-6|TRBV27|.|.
TGTGCCAGCAGTTTTATTGGACGGGACTATAATTCACCCCTCCACTTT
CASSFIGRDYNSPLHF
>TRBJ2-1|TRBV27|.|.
TGTGCCAGCAGTTTGTCGACTAACCTCGATGAGCAGTTCTTC
CASSLSTNLDEQFF
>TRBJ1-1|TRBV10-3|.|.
TGTGCCATCAGATCACAGGGAGGGACTGAAGCTTTCTTT
CAIRSQGGTEAFF
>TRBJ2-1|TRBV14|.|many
TGTGCCAGCAACTCAGGGCCTGGGGTCTACAATGAGCAGTTCTTC
CASNSGPGVYNEQFF
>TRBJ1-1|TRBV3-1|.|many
TGTGCCAGCACCACCGAAGGGCTCACTGAAGCTTTCTTT
CASTTEGLTEAFF
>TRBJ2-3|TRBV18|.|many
TGTGCCAGCTCTACGACAGGTTGGACAGATACGCAGTATTTT
CASSTTGWTDTQYF
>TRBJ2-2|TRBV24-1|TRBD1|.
TGTGCCACCCACCACAGGGGCCAAAACACCGGGGAGCTGTTTTTT
CATHHRGQNTGELFF
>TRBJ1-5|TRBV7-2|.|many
TGTGCCAGCAGCCCCGGCCCTTATCAGCCCCAGCATTTT
CASSPGPYQPQHF
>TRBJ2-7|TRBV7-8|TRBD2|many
TGTACCAGCAGCGTAAGATCCTCCGGGACTAGGGGCTACGAGCAGTACTTC
CTSSVRSSGTRGYEQYF
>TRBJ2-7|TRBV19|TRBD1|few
TGTGCCAGTAGGACCGGGACAGGGGATAACGAGCAGTACTTC
CASRTGTGDNEQYF
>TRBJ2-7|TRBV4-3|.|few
TGCGCCAGCAGCCAAGGTAGGGACTCCTACGAGCAGTACTTC
CASSQGRDSYEQYF
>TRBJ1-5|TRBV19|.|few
TGTGCCAGTAGTATCTCCAGAGATTATAGCAATCAGCCCCAGCATTTT
CASSISRDYSNQPQHF